The sample holds a few counts of the clone carrying this T cell receptor (beta chain). Its antigen is not identified. The data derive from a study of T-cell reconstitution after alpha-beta-depleted transplantation in children. The germline gives CDR1 MNHEY, CDR2 SMNVEV (reference sequence). The ends were cut back, 5 bases at V and 0 bases at J, with 13 bases in the middle. The CDR3 contains 16 residues. General study results and limits: By about two months after transplant, alpha-beta T cells reportedly arose from several hundred graft clones that had expanded. Hyperexpanded clones declined; after one year, newly produced T cells mostly supplied diversity.

Researchers prepared the TCRbeta library using unique molecular identifiers, the study reports. Via MiXCR, TCRdb re-called the PCR reads, giving one row per CDR3 protein. The sample holds 700,000 to 850,000 distinct CDR3 sequences, approximately 15% seen once. This sequence originates from a male patient under 18 who had a stem cell transplant for acute lymphoblastic leukemia, so the T cells may come from the graft donor. Sample: PBMCs, mostly from graft donor cells, taken 360 days after TCRalphabeta/CD19-depleted stem cell transplant. The chain links TRBV27 to TRBJ2-2; D unresolved. The CDR3 spells CASSLRRTANTGELFF. The CDR3 DNA is TGTGCCAGCAGTCTCCGTCGGACCGCGAACACCGGGGAGCTGTTTTTT.